Listed below are T cell receptor beta chains from one sample, sequenced in a study of identical twins. TCRdb reprocessed the 5' RACE reads via MiXCR and lists one record per CDR3 protein. The data contain 1.5 million or so distinct CDR3 sequences, less than 35% of them seen just once; the ten biggest clones take up 0.25% to 0.3%. The specimen sequenced was cord blood. All receptors derive from a newborn girl in good health. CDR3s include the opening cysteine and the closing phenylalanine or tryptophan. D genes are given only for firm matches. The size of a clone is reported for some rows only, either as once, few or many, or as a class for expanded clones.

j_call	v_call	d_call	clone_size	cdr3_aa	cdr3_nt
TRBJ2-7	TRBV2	NA	few	CASSESRRYEQYF	TGTGCCAGCAGTGAATCCAGAAGGTACGAGCAGTACTTC
TRBJ1-1	TRBV4-1	NA	NA	CASSQVRALNTEAFF	TGCGCCAGCAGCCAAGTGCGGGCTTTGAACACTGAAGCTTTCTTT
TRBJ2-1	TRBV20-1	NA	NA	CSARGWNNEQFF	TGCAGTGCGAGAGGGTGGAACAATGAGCAGTTCTTC
TRBJ2-7	TRBV27	NA	NA	CASSFSSELSYERYF	TGTGCCAGCAGTTTTTCTTCCGAACTCTCCTACGAGCGGTACTTC
TRBJ2-2	TRBV4-2	NA	NA	CASSQESRGTGELFF	TGTGCCAGCAGCCAAGAATCCCGGGGGACCGGGGAGCTGTTTTTT
TRBJ2-1	TRBV7-2	TRBD2	NA	CASSLIRTSETNEQFF	TGTGCCAGCAGCCTAATTCGGACTAGCGAGACCAATGAGCAGTTCTTC
TRBJ1-2	TRBV20-1	NA	few	CSARATPNYGYTF	TGCAGTGCTAGGGCCACACCTAACTATGGCTACACCTTC
TRBJ1-2	TRBV29-1	NA	many	CSVEGVYGYTF	TGCAGCGTTGAAGGTGTCTATGGCTACACCTTC
TRBJ1-4	TRBV5-8	NA	few	CASSAGTGTATNEKLFF	TGTGCCAGCAGCGCCGGTACAGGGACCGCAACTAATGAAAAACTGTTTTTT
TRBJ2-3	TRBV7-6	NA	few	CASSCQWCTDTQYF	TGTGCCAGCAGCTGTCAGTGGTGCACAGATACGCAGTATTTT
TRBJ1-2	TRBV7-6	NA	NA	CASSSLVTGLYGYTF	TGTGCCAGCAGCTCCCTCGTTACAGGGCTCTATGGCTACACCTTC
TRBJ2-5	TRBV5-5	NA	NA	CASSPGQVLSQETQYF	TGTGCCAGCAGCCCCGGACAAGTCTTGTCGCAAGAGACCCAGTACTTC
TRBJ2-2	TRBV20-1	TRBD2	NA	CSAGILAGGIANTGELFF	TGCAGTGCCGGGATACTAGCGGGGGGAATCGCGAACACCGGGGAGCTGTTTTTT
TRBJ2-2	TRBV10-3	TRBD1	few	CAIRVRGQGLFYTGELFF	TGTGCCATCAGGGTGCGAGGACAGGGGCTATTTTACACCGGGGAGCTGTTTTTT
TRBJ1-5	TRBV10-2	TRBD1	NA	CASNKGQGAAQPQHF	TGCGCCAGCAACAAGGGGCAGGGGGCGGCTCAGCCCCAGCATTTT
TRBJ2-1	TRBV20-1	TRBD2	NA	CSARSTSGRAPYNEQFF	TGCAGTGCTAGAAGCACTAGCGGGAGGGCCCCCTACAATGAGCAGTTCTTC
TRBJ2-1	TRBV5-1	NA	few	CASSLGLGNNEQFF	TGCGCCAGCAGCTTGGGACTAGGAAACAATGAGCAGTTCTTC
TRBJ1-1	TRBV12-3/TRBV12-4	NA	few	CASSQDIRNTEAFF	TGTGCCAGCAGTCAGGACATCCGGAACACTGAAGCTTTCTTT